These T cell receptor beta chains were read from a single sample in a study of shared clonotypes between healthy human individuals. The assay was immunoSEQ multiplex PCR, and TCRdb's table has in-frame clones only and misses some. The table shows approximately 2.5 million clones, with roughly 93% occurring only once. Sequenced: naive CD4+ T cells from PBMCs. All receptors come from a man between 18 and 35 years old in good health. Some clones in this sample may be carry-over from other donors' samples. Each CDR3 is given with its conserved first and last residue. D genes are given only for firm matches. Not every row has a clone size; where given, it reads once, few, many or a size class.

size,V,J,D,DNA,CDR3
once,TRBV7-3,TRBJ2-1,TRBD1,TGTGCCAGCAGCTATGACAGGGGCGAGCAGTTCTTC,CASSYDRGEQFF
.,TRBV30,TRBJ2-6,TRBD2,TGTGCCTCCACGGGAGGGGTAAGCTCTGGGGCCAACGTCCTGACTTTC,CASTGGVSSGANVLTF
.,TRBV7-2,TRBJ1-5,TRBD1,TGTGCCAGCAGCGTACAGGGGCATAGCAATCAGCCCCAGCATTTT,CASSVQGHSNQPQHF
once,TRBV4-3,TRBJ2-7,.,TGCGCCAGCAGCCAAGATCCTTTGGTGGGTGAGCAGTACTTC,CASSQDPLVGEQYF
.,TRBV5-6,TRBJ2-1,TRBD2,TGTGCCAGCATCAAGGTGACTAGCGGACCCGTCAAGCATGAGCAGTTCTTC,CASIKVTSGPVKHEQFF
.,TRBV5-1,TRBJ2-7,TRBD2,TGCGCCAGCAGCTTGGAGGGACTAGCGGGAGGGCCCTACGAGCAGTACTTC,CASSLEGLAGGPYEQYF
once,TRBV4-1,TRBJ2-7,.,TGCGCCAGCAGCCAGCAACTAGCTCAGTCCTACGAGCAGTACTTC,CASSQQLAQSYEQYF
.,TRBV30,TRBJ2-7,.,TGTGCCTGGAGTTTGCTCAGCAGCTCCTACGAGCAGTACTTC,CAWSLLSSSYEQYF
once,TRBV6-5,TRBJ1-1,.,TGTGCCAGCAGGCCAGTCCGAGGCACTGAAGCTTTCTTT,CASRPVRGTEAFF
few,TRBV2,TRBJ1-2,.,TGTGCCAGCTCTGGGAGCTCCCCCGGCGCTGGCTACACCTTC,CASSGSSPGAGYTF
.,TRBV19,TRBJ2-2,TRBD2,TGTGCCAGTAGTCCCCGGGGAGGGATTGCCACCGGGGAGCTGTTTTTT,CASSPRGGIATGELFF
few,TRBV5-1,TRBJ1-5,TRBD1,TGCGCCAGCAGCGCAGGGACAGAAATCAATCAGCCCCAGCATTTT,CASSAGTEINQPQHF
.,TRBV7-3,TRBJ2-3,.,TGTGCCAGCAGCCGGGCCCAGGAGACCGCAGATACGCAGTATTTT,CASSRAQETADTQYF
.,TRBV6-5,TRBJ2-7,TRBD1,TGTGCCAGCAGATACTTACCCCGGGACAGGGGTTCCGAGCAGTACTTC,CASRYLPRDRGSEQYF
.,TRBV6-5,TRBJ1-4,TRBD1,TGTGCCAGCAGTTACTCGAGTCTGACAGGGAGGGAAAAACTGTTTTTT,CASSYSSLTGREKLFF
.,TRBV28,TRBJ2-7,TRBD2,TGTGCCAGCAGGTCGACTAGCGGGAGGATCGACGAGCAGTACTTC,CASRSTSGRIDEQYF
.,TRBV2,TRBJ2-7,TRBD2,TGTGCCGGGTCACTAGCGGGATTCACCTACGAGCAGTACTTC,CAGSLAGFTYEQYF
.,TRBV9,TRBJ1-2,TRBD1,TGTGCCAGCAGCCCCCGGACAGGCGGACCCGGGGGCTACACCTTC,CASSPRTGGPGGYTF
.,TRBV27,TRBJ1-2,.,TGTGCCAGCAGCACCGGGGGAACACAGGGCCTCTATGGCTACACCTTC,CASSTGGTQGLYGYTF
.,TRBV28,TRBJ2-6,.,TGTGCCAGCAGTTTACAGAGCTCTGGGGCCAACGTCCTGACTTTC,CASSLQSSGANVLTF
once,TRBV4-1,TRBJ1-5,TRBD1,TGCGCCAGCAGCCAAGCGGGCAGGGGGCAAGGTCAGCCCCAGCATTTT,CASSQAGRGQGQPQHF
.,TRBV4-2,TRBJ2-2,.,TGTGCCAGCAGCCAAGGGAGGGCCGGGGAGCTGTTTTTT,CASSQGRAGELFF
.,TRBV5-1,TRBJ2-5,.,TGCGCCAGCAGCTTGGGGCCAGAAGAGACCCAGTACTTC,CASSLGPEETQYF
once,TRBV7-2,TRBJ2-3,.,TGTGCCAGCAGCTTAGGGCGGCAGGTCACAGATACGCAGTATTTT,CASSLGRQVTDTQYF
.,TRBV18,TRBJ2-7,.,TGTGCCAGCTCACCTCCCGGCCAGGCCTCGGGCTCCTACGAGCAGTACTTC,CASSPPGQASGSYEQYF
.,TRBV5-1,TRBJ1-6,.,TGCGCCACCAGTGCGGGGTTGGATTCACCCCTCCACTTT,CATSAGLDSPLHF
few,TRBV7-2,TRBJ1-2,.,TGTGCCAGCAGCTTAGGTCAGACCTATGGCTACACCTTC,CASSLGQTYGYTF
.,TRBV11-3,TRBJ1-1,.,TGTGCCAGTGGTGGGGATAATGAAGCTTTCTTT,CASGGDNEAFF
.,TRBV7-9,TRBJ2-4,TRBD2,TGTGCCAACTCAAAGCGGGAGTGCTTC,CANSKRECF
.,TRBV28,TRBJ2-1,TRBD2,TGTGCCAGCAACGAACTAGCGGGAGTCTACAATGAGCAGTTCTTC,CASNELAGVYNEQFF
.,TRBV7-3,TRBJ1-3,.,TGTGCCAGCAGCCGTGGCCCAACCTCTGGAAACACCATATATTTT,CASSRGPTSGNTIYF
once,TRBV7-9,TRBJ1-1,.,TGTGCCAGCAGCTTCGGGCCGACTGGAAGGAGCACTGAAGCTTTCTTT,CASSFGPTGRSTEAFF
once,TRBV7-3,TRBJ2-3,.,TGTGCCAGCAGCTTAACGTCCCCCGGGGGCGCGGTAGCTACGCAGTATTTT,CASSLTSPGGAVATQYF
.,TRBV5-4,TRBJ2-3,.,TGTGCCAGCAGCTTAACCAGCGGGAGCACAGATACGCAGTATTTT,CASSLTSGSTDTQYF
once,TRBV10-3,TRBJ2-6,.,TGTGCCACCGGGACCGACCTCTCTGGGGCCAACGTCCTGACTTTC,CATGTDLSGANVLTF
.,TRBV27,TRBJ2-7,.,TGTGCCAGCAGTCCCTCGTTAACCTACGAGCAGTACTTC,CASSPSLTYEQYF
.,TRBV11-2,TRBJ2-7,TRBD1,TGTGCCAGCAGCTTTGACAGGGGCGTTTACGAGCAGTACTTC,CASSFDRGVYEQYF